Following are 25 T cell receptor beta chains from one sample sequenced in a study of cytomegalovirus exposure and HLA in healthy donors. Primers included in the PCR were 60 Vbeta and 13 Jbeta primers. Measured with immunoSEQ multiplex PCR; TCRdb has only the in-frame clones, and not every one. Of tens of thousands of clones in the sample, roughly 67% are singletons; the top ten hold about 5%. The source material was PBMCs. The receptors come from a man between 45 and 60 years old in good health and CMV-seronegative.

This clone was observed a handful of times. The chain couples TRBV6-1 to TRBJ2-7; D gene uncertain. From germline, CDR1 is MNHNS and CDR2 SASEGT. The germline V and J ends were trimmed by 4 bases and 7 bases, with 5 bases remaining between them. The CDR3 covers 10 residues. CDR3: CASSVLEQYF. The CDR3 DNA sequence: TGTGCCAGCAGTGTTCTTGAGCAGTACTTC.

V gene TRBV11-2 combines with J gene TRBJ2-2, with 7 bases lining up with TRBD1. The V gene's germline CDR1 is SGHAT and CDR2 FQNNGV. CDR3 size: 15 residues. V lost 3 bases and J lost 6; bases outside the gene matches: 7. Written as DNA, the CDR3 is TGTGCCAGCAGCTTGGCCAGGGGGAATTCCGGGGAGCTGTTTTTT. Protein sequence: CASSLARGNSGELFF.

The V call is TRBV19, the J call TRBJ1-1; no clear D gene. There are 19 residues in the CDR3. Germline CDR1 and CDR2: LNHDA and SQIVND (reference sequence). V shed 10 bases and J shed 1 base, with 31 bases lying between them. This CDR3 reads CATKAPYSGIFDGNTEAFF. CDR3 nucleotide sequence: TGTGCCACGAAGGCGCCGTACTCCGGGATCTTCGACGGGAACACTGAAGCTTTCTTT.

In DNA, the CDR3 is TGCGCCAGCAGCTTGGAGGAGGGCGACGCAACAGAGCAGTTCTTC. Its protein is CASSLEEGDATEQFF. The chain is built from TRBV5-1 and TRBJ2-1; possibly TRBD2 for D (6 bases). V was cut by 0 bases and J by 10 bases, with 17 bases left in between. Germline values: CDR1 SGHRS, CDR2 YFSETQ. This CDR3 has 15 amino acids.

This clone has more than one count but fewer than ten. The V gene is TRBV18, the J gene TRBJ1-2, with 9 bases matching TRBD1. The CDR3 length is 18 residues. V lost 3 bases and J lost 7; bases outside the gene matches: 18. Germline values: CDR1 KGHSH, CDR2 LQKENI. The DNA of the CDR3 is TGTGCCAGCTCACCGGCCACAGGGGGCGTAGGCACAGTGAGTGGCTACACCTTC. This translates into CASSPATGGVGTVSGYTF.

The chain employs TRBV6-1 and TRBJ1-2, with 7 bases matching TRBD1. Germline V gene lookup returns CDR1 MNHNS and CDR2 SASEGT. V shed 2 bases and J 8 bases; nucleotides not matched to a gene: 20. The CDR3 totals 18 residues. CDR3 DNA sequence: TGTGCCAGCAGTGAATCCAGGGGGGCAACAGTGGGATCTAGAGGCTACACCTTC. Its protein is CASSESRGATVGSRGYTF.

This rearrangement joins TRBV6-5 to TRBJ2-7; TRBD1 agrees at 9 bases. This CDR3 is 14 amino acids long. V was clipped by 6 bases and J by 2 bases; unmatched bases: 5. From germline, CDR1 is MNHEY and CDR2 SVGAGI. CDR3 loop: CASRAGQGAYEQYF. CDR3 in DNA: TGTGCCAGCAGGGCGGGACAGGGAGCCTACGAGCAGTACTTC.

The chain couples TRBV14 to TRBJ1-1; D might be TRBD1 (5 bases). CDR3 length: 18 amino acids. V was trimmed by 0 bases and J by 3 bases, leaving 20 bases between them. Germline V CDR1 and CDR2: SGHDN, FVKESK. This chain's CDR3 is CASSQDWRTAGGDTEAFF. The CDR3, as DNA: TGTGCCAGCAGCCAAGACTGGCGGACGGCGGGGGGGGACACTGAAGCTTTCTTT.

This clone came up a few times. The V and J genes are TRBV11-2 and TRBJ2-2; D is ambiguous. The CDR3 is made up of 15 amino acids. V was shortened by 3 bases and J by 1 base, with 9 bases between the two germline ends. Germline CDR1 SGHAT, CDR2 FQNNGV. Here the CDR3 reads CASSFLFGNTGELFF. CDR3 nucleotide sequence: TGTGCCAGCAGCTTTCTATTTGGGAACACCGGGGAGCTGTTTTTT.

This clone appeared a few times. This chain joins TRBV20-1 and TRBJ1-2, with no clear D. CDR3 length: 10 amino acids. Between the trimmed V and J ends, which lost 0 bases and 6 bases, there was a span of 2 bases. Germline V gene lookup returns CDR1 DFQATT and CDR2 SNEGSKA (reference sequence). CDR3 DNA: TGCAGTGCTAGAGACGATGGCTACACCTTC. Translating it yields CSARDDGYTF.

Regarding this clone: Sequence at one end of the junction differs from germline and may be a read error. The chain employs TRBV7-9 and TRBJ1-3; D is unresolved. This CDR3 spans 14 amino acids. CDR1 and CDR2 from the germline V gene are SEHNR and FQNEAQ (reference sequence). Here the CDR3 reads CSSSLGGLGNTIYF. In DNA form, the CDR3 reads TGTTCCAGCAGCTTAGGCGGGCTCGGAAACACCATATATTTT.

The chain uses TRBV19 and TRBJ2-1; maybe TRBD2 (5 bases). CDR1 and CDR2 from the germline V gene are LNHDA and SQIVND (reference sequence). The CDR3 consists of 15 residues. V lost 7 bases, J lost 0 bases, and 13 bases lay in between. As DNA, the CDR3 is TGTGCCAGTACCCTGGCGGGTAGCTCCTACAATGAGCAGTTCTTC. This gives the protein CASTLAGSSYNEQFF.

The chain joins TRBV5-6 to TRBJ2-2; 7 bases are a match to TRBD2. Trimming took 5 bases from V and 5 from J; bases not matched to a gene: 12. CDR1 and CDR2 (germline): SGHDT, YYEEEE. This CDR3 is 16 amino acids long. The CDR3 DNA sequence: TGTGCCAGCAGACCCCGGGCGACTAGCCGGACCGGGGAGCTGTTTTTT. Translation gives CASRPRATSRTGELFF.

The CDR3 DNA follows: TGTGCCAGCAGCACGACTCCCAGACTAGCGGGGGGGAGCTCAGCGGAGCAGTTCTTC. This translates into CASSTTPRLAGGSSAEQFF. V gene TRBV21-1 combines with J gene TRBJ2-1; the table assigns TRBD2, which was not confirmed against the DNA. TRBV21-1 is a documented pseudogene. This CDR3 spans 19 amino acids.

V and J are TRBV10-3 and TRBJ2-1, with a possible D match to TRBD2 (5 bases). CDR3 size: 14 residues. CDR1 and CDR2 (germline): ENHRY, SYGVKD. The germline V and J ends were trimmed by 3 bases and 9 bases, with 15 bases remaining between them. CDR3 amino acids: CAISDGLIGSEQFF. The CDR3 DNA sequence: TGTGCCATCAGTGACGGACTGATTGGGTCTGAGCAGTTCTTC.

The genes are TRBV7-8 and TRBJ1-5, with TRBD1 as a possible D gene (5 bases). With 5 bases removed from V and 1 base from J, the gap between germline ends came to 9 bases. This CDR3 has 14 residues. From germline, CDR1 is SGHVS and CDR2 FQNEAQ. The CDR3 sequence: CASSQGASNQPQHF. CDR3 bases: TGTGCCAGCAGCCAAGGGGCGAGCAATCAGCCCCAGCATTTT.

The J gene is TRBJ1-1, the V gene TRBV5-6, with 8 nucleotides matching TRBD1. Trimming cost V 0 bases and J 3 bases; bases outside gene matches: 4. The CDR3 is 15 amino acids. Germline loops: CDR1 SGHDT, CDR2 YYEEEE. This CDR3 is CASSLGGTGDTEAFF. In DNA form, the CDR3 reads TGTGCCAGCAGCTTGGGGGGGACAGGAGACACTGAAGCTTTCTTT.

This clone was seen a single time. This sequence joins TRBV4-1 and TRBJ2-3; 7 bases fit TRBD1. Germline assignment: CDR1 MGHRA and CDR2 YSYEKL. CDR3 length: 16 amino acids. V lost 0 bases to trimming and J lost 10 bases; unmatched junction nucleotides: 13. The CDR3 reads CASSQEGTVVPVAQYF. In DNA, the CDR3 is TGCGCCAGCAGCCAAGAGGGGACAGTAGTACCCGTGGCGCAGTATTTT.

CDR3 DNA sequence: TGTGCCAGCAGTTTAGCCGGGTCCGGCTATGGCTACACCTTC. It codes for CASSLAGSGYGYTF. The rearrangement joins TRBV27 to TRBJ1-2; D is unclear. The CDR3 totals 14 residues. The ends were cut back, 2 bases at V and 4 bases at J, with 11 bases in the middle. Germline values: CDR1 MNHEY, CDR2 SMNVEV (reference sequence).

The chain is built from TRBV5-1 and TRBJ1-2; TRBD1 agrees at 11 bases. V was pared by 3 bases and J by 1 base, with 11 bases of the junction left unmatched. This CDR3 spans 18 amino acids. Germline-derived CDR1 and CDR2 are SGHRS and YFSETQ. CDR3 amino acids: CASSSWTGGPASNYGYTF. The CDR3 DNA follows: TGCGCCAGCAGCTCCTGGACAGGGGGCCCGGCCAGTAACTATGGCTACACCTTC.

The J gene is TRBJ2-1, the V gene TRBV10-2; 7 bases are a match to TRBD2. The CDR3 is 14 amino acids. V shed 8 bases and J 5 bases; nucleotides not matched to a gene: 9. Germline CDR1 WSHSY, CDR2 SAAADI. The CDR3 is CASGEGIFNNEQFF. The CDR3 DNA is TGCGCCAGCGGGGAGGGGATCTTCAACAATGAGCAGTTCTTC.

This clone has just one count. This chain uses TRBV2 with TRBJ2-1; D gene ambiguous. CDR3 size: 12 residues. Trimming left V 2 bases short and J 15 bases short, with 14 bases between. Germline V gene lookup returns CDR1 SNHLY and CDR2 FYNNEI. The CDR3 loop reads CASSETRRGGFF. In nucleotides, the CDR3 is TGTGCCAGCAGTGAAACGCGGAGAGGTGGGTTCTTC.

The count of this clone is one. The chain has TRBV29-1 and TRBJ1-1; D not resolved. This CDR3 spans 12 amino acids. Germline values: CDR1 SQVTM, CDR2 ANQGSEA. Trimming removed 5 bases from V and 4 bases from J, with 11 bases in between. The chain's CDR3 is CSVLRVGTEAFF. CDR3 nucleotide sequence: TGCAGCGTTTTACGGGTGGGCACTGAAGCTTTCTTT.

This chain links TRBV10-3 with TRBJ2-6; D may be TRBD2 (6 bases). CDR3 length: 16 residues. Trimming removed 7 bases at V and 1 base at J, with 14 bases between. Germline assignment: CDR1 ENHRY and CDR2 SYGVKD. The CDR3 DNA follows: TGTGCCATCAAACCGGGACTCGGTTCTGGGGCCAACGTCCTGACTTTC. This gives the protein CAIKPGLGSGANVLTF.

The chain combines TRBV15 with TRBJ1-3; no reliable D call. The CDR3 spans 16 residues. Trimming took off 1 base at V and 2 bases at J, with 12 bases between the two ends. Germline CDR1 LNHNV, CDR2 YYDKDF (reference sequence). In DNA, the CDR3 is TGTGCCACCAGCAGAGTGCACGGTGCTACTGGAAACACCATATATTTT. Residues: CATSRVHGATGNTIYF.